Listed below are T cell receptor beta chains from one sample, sequenced in a study of T cells after yellow fever vaccination. One entry per CDR3 protein, called by TCRdb with MiXCR from the 5' RACE reads. The table has over 150,000 distinct CDR3 sequences, 6.2% seen once; the top ten hold 2.5% to 3.5%. Sequencing used CD4+ T cells sorted from PBMCs, obtained on the day of the first yellow fever vaccination. Source of these receptors: a man between 18 and 35 years old who received the YFV17D yellow fever vaccine. Both conserved end residues are part of each CDR3. The D gene is left open where the match is weak. The size field is filled for only some rows; it gives once, few, many or a size class.

D gene,J gene,V gene,clone size,CDR3 DNA,CDR3 protein
TRBD2,TRBJ2-3,TRBV20-1,few,TGCAGCATCCCGGGACTAGGCTCAGCAGATACGCAGTATTTT,CSIPGLGSADTQYF
.,TRBJ1-2,TRBV7-2,few,TGTGCCAGCAGCTTTGACGGGCAGCTCTATGGCTACACCTTC,CASSFDGQLYGYTF
.,TRBJ1-4,TRBV3-1,.,TGTGCCAGCAGCCAAGCTCCTCTTAATGAAAAACTGTTTTTT,CASSQAPLNEKLFF
TRBD1,TRBJ1-2,TRBV7-2,few,TGTGCCAGCAGCATCTCCGGGACAGGGCCGGGCGGCTACACCTTC,CASSISGTGPGGYTF
TRBD2,TRBJ2-1,TRBV19,many,TGTGCCAGTAAGGAACTAGCGGGGACTTACAATGAGCAGTTCTTC,CASKELAGTYNEQFF
.,TRBJ2-5,TRBV6-6,few,TGTGCCAGCAGTAGGACCATCGAGACCCAGTACTTC,CASSRTIETQYF
.,TRBJ1-5,TRBV6-5,.,TGTGCCAGCAGTTACAGGGAAAACAATCAGCCCCAGCATTTT,CASSYRENNQPQHF
.,TRBJ2-4,TRBV5-1,many,TGCGCCAGCAGCTTGACGGGGCCGGGCATCGAAAACATTCAGTACTTC,CASSLTGPGIENIQYF
.,TRBJ2-5,TRBV7-9,many,TGTGCCAGCAGCTTAGGCGACTCACAAGAGACCCAGTACTTC,CASSLGDSQETQYF
TRBD1,TRBJ1-5,TRBV6-1,few,TGTGCCAGCAGTGAAAGACAGGGGCCCGCGGCCCAGCATTTT,CASSERQGPAAQHF
.,TRBJ1-6,TRBV10-2,many,TGCGCCAGCCGGCCGCGGCAGGGGCCCTCCTATAATTCACCCCTCCACTTT,CASRPRQGPSYNSPLHF
TRBD2,TRBJ2-1,TRBV28,few,TGTGCCAGCTCTTTGGGGACCGGGCGGGGGGCTGTCAATGAGCAGTTCTTC,CASSLGTGRGAVNEQFF
TRBD1,TRBJ2-3,TRBV6-5,few,TGTGCCAGCAGTCGGGACAGGGGATATTTT,CASSRDRGYF
TRBD1,TRBJ2-2,TRBV4-3,few,TGCGCCAGCAGCCAAGAGAGGACAGGGAGGACCGGGGAGCTGTTTTTT,CASSQERTGRTGELFF
TRBD2,TRBJ2-7,TRBV20-1,few,TGCAGTGCTTATACTAGCGGGGGGAACTCCTACGAGCAGTACTTC,CSAYTSGGNSYEQYF
TRBD2,TRBJ2-1,TRBV12-3/TRBV12-4,.,TGTGCCAGCAGTTTTCGATTAGCGGGGTTCTACAATGAGCAGTTCTTC,CASSFRLAGFYNEQFF
.,TRBJ1-2,TRBV6-2/TRBV6-3,.,TGTGCCAGCTCCAGCCCTTTCTATGGCTACACCTTC,CASSSPFYGYTF
TRBD1,TRBJ2-5,TRBV5-1,many,TGCGCCAGCAGCAAGGGGACAGGGGTCAAAGAGACCCAGTACTTC,CASSKGTGVKETQYF
.,TRBJ1-4,TRBV7-2,.,TGTGCCAGCAGCCCCGCGGGGTTCGAAAAACTGTTTTTT,CASSPAGFEKLFF
.,TRBJ2-5,TRBV10-3,few,TGTGCCATCAGGGAGGGGACCGTACAAGAGACCCAGTACTTC,CAIREGTVQETQYF
.,TRBJ2-1,TRBV5-1,.,TGCGCCAGCAGCCCAGGACGGAGCTCCTACAATGAGCAGTTCTTC,CASSPGRSSYNEQFF
TRBD1,TRBJ1-6,TRBV4-1,.,TGCGCCAGCAGCCATCCCAGGGACAGGGCGCTTGTTTCACCCCTCCACTTT,CASSHPRDRALVSPLHF
TRBD2,TRBJ2-5,TRBV5-1,many,TGCGCCAGCAGCTCTTCCGGGGGGTTGAAGACCCAGTACTTC,CASSSSGGLKTQYF
TRBD2,TRBJ2-3,TRBV5-1,.,TGCGCCAGCAGCTTGAGAGATCCCGGGGGGAACACAGATACGCAGTATTTT,CASSLRDPGGNTDTQYF
.,TRBJ2-6,TRBV7-9,few,TGTGCCTCCCGGAGGGGGGCGCGAGGGGCCAACGTCCTGACTTTC,CASRRGARGANVLTF
TRBD1,TRBJ1-2,TRBV24-1,many,TGTGCCACCAGTCAGTCCCGGGACAGCTATGGCTACACCTTC,CATSQSRDSYGYTF
.,TRBJ1-2,TRBV7-9,many,TGTGCCAGCAGCACCGACCCCTATGGCTACACCTTC,CASSTDPYGYTF
.,TRBJ2-7,TRBV20-1,many,TGCAGTGCTAGAAGGTTTTCCTACGAGCAGTACTTC,CSARRFSYEQYF
.,TRBJ2-2,TRBV28,.,TGTGCCAGCCTCGGACAGCCGACCGGGGAGCTGTTTTTT,CASLGQPTGELFF
TRBD2,TRBJ2-1,TRBV9,.,TGTGCCAGCAGCGTGGTAGCGGGGGTACTATATGAGCAGTTCTTC,CASSVVAGVLYEQFF
.,TRBJ2-7,TRBV20-1,many,TGCAGTGCTAGAGTAGGCAGGGCCTACGAGCAGTACTTC,CSARVGRAYEQYF
.,TRBJ1-6,TRBV20-1,.,TGCAGTGTAGTACCTCCTCCGGCGGGAATTAATTCACCCCTCCACTTT,CSVVPPPAGINSPLHF
.,TRBJ1-1,TRBV12-3/TRBV12-4,many,TGTGCCAGCAGTTACAGGGTTCTTGGGAACACTGAAGCTTTCTTT,CASSYRVLGNTEAFF
.,TRBJ1-1,TRBV12-3/TRBV12-4,many,TGTGCCAGCAGGGTGTCGGGATCGAACACTGAAGCTTTCTTT,CASRVSGSNTEAFF
.,TRBJ1-5,TRBV7-2,few,TGTGCCAGCAGCTTAAACAGGGCCAATCAGCCCCAGCATTTT,CASSLNRANQPQHF
TRBD1,TRBJ2-1,TRBV10-1,few,TGCGCCAGCAGTCCTGACAGGGTTGGCAATGAGCAGTTCTTC,CASSPDRVGNEQFF
.,TRBJ1-2,TRBV12-3/TRBV12-4,many,TGTGCCAGCACCTATGACCTTTTGCGGTACTATGGCTACACCTTC,CASTYDLLRYYGYTF
.,TRBJ2-7,TRBV4-2,.,TGTGCCAGCAGCCAAGTACCGACAGGGGAAGCGGGGCCCCTTTACGAGCAGTACTTC,CASSQVPTGEAGPLYEQYF
TRBD2,TRBJ2-3,TRBV20-1,many,TGCAGTGCTAGAGATCTGGTCGGGGGGGATACGCAGTATTTT,CSARDLVGGDTQYF
.,TRBJ2-5,TRBV7-3,many,TGTGCCAGCAGCTCAGATAGGGCTCCCCCCGCGACCCAGTACTTC,CASSSDRAPPATQYF
.,TRBJ1-1,TRBV5-1,many,TGCGCCAGCAGGTTGGAGTTGAACACTGAAGCTTTCTTT,CASRLELNTEAFF